Each of the 2 T cell receptor beta chains below was sequenced from the same sample in a study of tumor-infiltrating lymphocytes in primary liver carcinoma. Co-extraction of RNA and DNA was performed on about 20-32 mg of unsorted bulk tissue. The template, approximately 500 ng total RNA, yielded TCR beta cDNA made with a constant-region primer. Generation of the TCR beta libraries relied on three nested multiplex PCR rounds using slightly modified ARM-PCR. TRBV1-TRBV30 forward and Cbeta reverse primers drove the first two roughly 11-cycle rounds. One entry per CDR3 protein, called by TCRdb with MiXCR from the multiplex PCR reads. Of 50,000 or so distinct CDR3 sequences in the sample, around 77% were seen once. Source material: liver tumor tissue from sampling region 5. Described subset: tumor region T5, tumor centre. The source of these receptors is a man aged 40-49 years with primary liver carcinoma and hepatitis B virus infection.

Concerning this clonotype: The CDR3 carries no conserved terminal phenylalanine or tryptophan, so it likely arises from a read error. This chain joins TRBV29-1 and TRBJ2-7; the match to TRBD2 covers 8 bases. Trimming at V came to 8 bases and at J to 5 bases, leaving 8 bases not matched to a gene. Germline lookup yields CDR1 SQVTM and CDR2 ANQGSEA. The CDR3 covers 12 residues. Here the CDR3 DNA reads TGCAGCTCCCTGACTAGCGACAACGAGCAGTACTTG. Protein sequence: CSSLTSDNEQYL.

In regard to this clonotype: Mismatch with germline at one junction end may stem from a read error. The chain couples TRBV30 to TRBJ2-1; the D is unclear. The germline V gene has CDR1 GTSNPN and CDR2 SVGIG (reference sequence). The CDR3 has 11 amino acids. CDR3 coding DNA: TGTGCCTGGGTGGATTACAATGAGCAGTTATTC. Its protein is CAWVDYNEQLF.